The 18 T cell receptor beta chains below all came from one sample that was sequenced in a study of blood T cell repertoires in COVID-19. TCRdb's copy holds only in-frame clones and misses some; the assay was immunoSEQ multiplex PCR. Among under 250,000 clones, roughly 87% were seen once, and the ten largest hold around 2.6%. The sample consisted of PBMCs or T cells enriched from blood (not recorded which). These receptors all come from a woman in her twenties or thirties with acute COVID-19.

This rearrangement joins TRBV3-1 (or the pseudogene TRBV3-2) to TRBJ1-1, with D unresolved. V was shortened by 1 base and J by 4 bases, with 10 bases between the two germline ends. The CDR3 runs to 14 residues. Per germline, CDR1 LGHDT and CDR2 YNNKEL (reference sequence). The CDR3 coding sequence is TGTGCCAGCAGCCAAGTGTATGCAGGCACTGAAGCTTTCTTT. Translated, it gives CASSQVYAGTEAFF.

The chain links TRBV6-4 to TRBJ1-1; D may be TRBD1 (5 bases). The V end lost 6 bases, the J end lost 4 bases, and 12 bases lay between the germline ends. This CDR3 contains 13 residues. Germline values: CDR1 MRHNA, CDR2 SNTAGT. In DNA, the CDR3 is TGTGCCAGCAGCGCCCAGGGTAGCACTGAAGCTTTCTTT. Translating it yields CASSAQGSTEAFF.

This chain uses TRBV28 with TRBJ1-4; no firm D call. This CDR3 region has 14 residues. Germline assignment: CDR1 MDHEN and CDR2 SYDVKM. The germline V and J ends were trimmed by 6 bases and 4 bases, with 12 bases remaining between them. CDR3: CASRRRDNNEKLFF. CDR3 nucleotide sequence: TGTGCCAGCAGACGACGGGATAATAATGAAAAACTGTTTTTT.

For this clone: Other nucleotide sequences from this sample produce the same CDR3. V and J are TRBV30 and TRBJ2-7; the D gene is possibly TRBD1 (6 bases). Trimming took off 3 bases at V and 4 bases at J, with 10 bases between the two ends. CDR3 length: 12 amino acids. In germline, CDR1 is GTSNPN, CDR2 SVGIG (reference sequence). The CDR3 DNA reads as TGTGCCTGGAGCGTCCAGGGGTACGAGCAGTACTTC. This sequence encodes CAWSVQGYEQYF.

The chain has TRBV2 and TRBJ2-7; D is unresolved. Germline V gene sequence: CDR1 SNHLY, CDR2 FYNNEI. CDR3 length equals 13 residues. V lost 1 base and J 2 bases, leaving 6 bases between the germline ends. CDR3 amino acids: CASSEEAPYEQYF. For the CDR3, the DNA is TGTGCCAGCAGTGAAGAAGCGCCCTACGAGCAGTACTTC.

Here the CDR3 DNA reads TGTGCCAGCAGTCCCCGGGACTCTACCTACGAGCAGTACTTC. Its translation: CASSPRDSTYEQYF. J is TRBJ2-7 and V is TRBV6-5; D possibly corresponds to TRBD2 (6 bases). Germline values: CDR1 MNHEY, CDR2 SVGAGI. Trimming left V 5 bases short and J 2 bases short, with 13 bases between. This CDR3 is 14 amino acids long.

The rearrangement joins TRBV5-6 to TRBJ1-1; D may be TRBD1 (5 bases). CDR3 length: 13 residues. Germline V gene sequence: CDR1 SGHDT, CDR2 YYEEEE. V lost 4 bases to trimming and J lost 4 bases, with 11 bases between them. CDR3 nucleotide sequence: TGTGCCAGCAGCCTCGGACATTTCACTGAAGCTTTCTTT. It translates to CASSLGHFTEAFF.

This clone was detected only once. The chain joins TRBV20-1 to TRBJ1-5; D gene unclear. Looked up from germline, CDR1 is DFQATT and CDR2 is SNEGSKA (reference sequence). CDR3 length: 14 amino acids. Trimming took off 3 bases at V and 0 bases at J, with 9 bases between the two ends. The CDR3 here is CSASTRLSNQPQHF. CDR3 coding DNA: TGCAGTGCTAGTACCAGGCTTAGCAATCAGCCCCAGCATTTT.

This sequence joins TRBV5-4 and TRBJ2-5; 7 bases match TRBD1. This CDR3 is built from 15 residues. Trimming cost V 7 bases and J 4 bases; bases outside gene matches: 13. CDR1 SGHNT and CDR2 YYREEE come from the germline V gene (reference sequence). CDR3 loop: CASSFFGRQGETQYF. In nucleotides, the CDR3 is TGTGCCAGCTCTTTTTTCGGCCGACAGGGAGAGACCCAGTACTTC.

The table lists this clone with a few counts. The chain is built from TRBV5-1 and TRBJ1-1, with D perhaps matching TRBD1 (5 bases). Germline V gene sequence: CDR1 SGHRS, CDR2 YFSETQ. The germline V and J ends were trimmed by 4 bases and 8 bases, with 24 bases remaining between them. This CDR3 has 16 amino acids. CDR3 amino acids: CASSPYLRGPFEEAFF. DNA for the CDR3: TGCGCCAGCAGCCCGTACCTGCGGGGACCCTTCGAGGAAGCTTTCTTT. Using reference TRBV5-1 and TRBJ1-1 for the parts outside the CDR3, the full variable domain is KAGVTQTPRYLIKTRGQQVTLSCSPISGHRSVSWYQQTPGQGLQFLFEYFSETQRNKGNFPGRFSGRQFSNSRSEMNVSTLELGDSALYLCASSPYLRGPFEEAFFGQGTRLTVV.

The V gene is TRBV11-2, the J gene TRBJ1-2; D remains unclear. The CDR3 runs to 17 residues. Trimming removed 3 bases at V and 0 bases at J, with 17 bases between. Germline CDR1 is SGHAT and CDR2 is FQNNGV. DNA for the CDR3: TGTGCCAGCAGCTTTAAGCAGGCCCCACTAGCTAACTATGGCTACACCTTC. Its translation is CASSFKQAPLANYGYTF.

CDR3 coding DNA: TGTGCCAGCAGCTTAGCAATTTCGGGGACAGCTCATAATCAGCCCCAGCATTTT. It specifies CASSLAISGTAHNQPQHF. V gene TRBV7-2 combines with J gene TRBJ1-5; TRBD1 agrees at 7 bases. CDR1 SGHTA and CDR2 FQGNSA come from the germline V gene. Germline trimming cut 0 bases from V and 4 bases from J; bases unmatched to any gene: 12. CDR3 length equals 18 residues.

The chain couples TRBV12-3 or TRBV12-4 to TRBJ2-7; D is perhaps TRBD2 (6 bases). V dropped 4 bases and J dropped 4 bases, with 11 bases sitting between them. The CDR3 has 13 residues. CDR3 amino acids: CASSSQGGYEQYF. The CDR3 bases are TGTGCCAGCAGTTCCCAGGGAGGTTACGAGCAGTACTTC.

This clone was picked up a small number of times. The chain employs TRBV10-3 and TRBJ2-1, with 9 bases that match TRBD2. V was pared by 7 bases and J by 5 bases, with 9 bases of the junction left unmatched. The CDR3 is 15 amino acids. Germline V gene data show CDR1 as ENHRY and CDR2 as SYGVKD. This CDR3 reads CAIMGIAGDHNEQFF. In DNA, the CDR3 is TGTGCCATCATGGGGATAGCGGGGGACCACAATGAGCAGTTCTTC.

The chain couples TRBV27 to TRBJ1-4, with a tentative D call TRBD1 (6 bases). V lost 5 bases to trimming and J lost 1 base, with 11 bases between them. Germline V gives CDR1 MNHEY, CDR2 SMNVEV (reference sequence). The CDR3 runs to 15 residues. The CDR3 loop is CASSPKGGTNEKLFF. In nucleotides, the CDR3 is TGTGCCAGCAGTCCAAAAGGGGGAACTAATGAAAAACTGTTTTTT.

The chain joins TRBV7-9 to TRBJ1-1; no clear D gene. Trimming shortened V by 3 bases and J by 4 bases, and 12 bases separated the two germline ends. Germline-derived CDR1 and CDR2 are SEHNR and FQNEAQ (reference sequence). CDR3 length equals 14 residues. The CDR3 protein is CASSFPGGVTEAFF. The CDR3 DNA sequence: TGTGCCAGCAGCTTTCCGGGTGGAGTCACTGAAGCTTTCTTT.

The CDR3 region is CASLGQGHYEQYF. The DNA of the CDR3 is TGTGCCAGCCTTGGACAGGGCCACTACGAGCAGTACTTC. V gene TRBV3-1 (or the pseudogene TRBV3-2) combines with J gene TRBJ2-7, with TRBD1 identical over 8 bases. CDR3 length: 13 residues. Germline V gene data show CDR1 as LGHDT and CDR2 as YNNKEL (reference sequence). J lost 3 bases, V lost 8 bases, and 6 bases had no gene match.

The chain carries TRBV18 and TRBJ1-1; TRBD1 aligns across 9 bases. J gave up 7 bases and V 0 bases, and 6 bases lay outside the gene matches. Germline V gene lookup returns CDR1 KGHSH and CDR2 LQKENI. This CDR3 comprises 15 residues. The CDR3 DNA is TGTGCCAGCTCACCACCGGTCACAGGGGGCGGTGAAGCTTTCTTT. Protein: CASSPPVTGGGEAFF.